These 25 T cell receptor beta chains were all obtained from the same sample, sequenced in a study of blood T cell repertoires in COVID-19. Only in-frame clones appear in the TCRdb table, and some are missing; sequencing was by immunoSEQ multiplex PCR. The sample consists of 220,000 or so clones, 82% of them appearing once. Sequenced material: peripheral blood. All receptors derive from a woman older than 75 with acute or convalescent COVID-19.

The chain has TRBV30 and TRBJ1-3; TRBD1 agrees at 10 bases. V gave up 2 bases and J gave up 5 bases; unmatched junction bases: 6. Germline V lookup: CDR1 GTSNPN, CDR2 SVGIG (reference sequence). The CDR3 loop spans 15 amino acids. The DNA for the CDR3 is TGTGCCTGGAGTCCCCCGACAGGGGGCCGAAACACCATATATTTT. It specifies CAWSPPTGGRNTIYF.

CDR3 DNA sequence: TGCGCCAGCAGCACCGGGACTAGCGGGGCCCGGAGCTACGAGCAGTACTTC. Its protein product is CASSTGTSGARSYEQYF. The rearrangement uses TRBV5-1 and TRBJ2-7; 13 positions agree with TRBD2. This CDR3 region has 17 residues. The J segment lost 3 bases and the V segment lost 4 bases, leaving 10 bases of the junction unmatched. The germline gives CDR1 SGHRS, CDR2 YFSETQ. Variable domain in full (rest from reference TRBV5-1 and TRBJ2-7): KAGVTQTPRYLIKTRGQQVTLSCSPISGHRSVSWYQQTPGQGLQFLFEYFSETQRNKGNFPGRFSGRQFSNSRSEMNVSTLELGDSALYLCASSTGTSGARSYEQYFGPGTRLTVT.

The table lists this clone with a few counts. The V call is TRBV3-1 (or the pseudogene TRBV3-2), the J call TRBJ1-1; the D is unclear. CDR3 size: 16 residues. The ends were cut back, 0 bases at V and 4 bases at J, with 15 bases in the middle. CDR1 is LGHDT and CDR2 is YNNKEL in the germline V gene (reference sequence). The CDR3 region is CASSQEVGGSGTEAFF. Written as DNA, the CDR3 is TGTGCCAGCAGCCAAGAAGTGGGAGGGTCGGGCACTGAAGCTTTCTTT.

The chain combines TRBV7-2 with TRBJ2-1; a weak D match, TRBD2 (6 bases). The V gene lost 3 bases and the J gene lost 2 bases, with 14 bases spanning the gap. This CDR3 is 16 amino acids long. Germline V gene data show CDR1 as SGHTA and CDR2 as FQGNSA. Written as DNA, the CDR3 is TGTGCCAGCAGCTTGGCGGTGGTAGCGGCCTACAATGAGCAGTTCTTC. This translates into CASSLAVVAAYNEQFF.

V usage is TRBV27 and J usage is TRBJ1-5; TRBD1 aligns across 7 bases. V trimming: 6 bases; J trimming: 4 bases; junction bases outside the gene matches: 3. This CDR3 has 13 amino acids. Germline CDR1 is MNHEY and CDR2 is SMNVEV (reference sequence). CDR3: CASRQGGNQPQHF. The CDR3 nucleotides are TGTGCCAGCAGGCAGGGGGGTAATCAGCCCCAGCATTTT.

The V gene is TRBV5-4, the J gene TRBJ2-7; possibly TRBD1 for D (6 bases). The CDR3 spans 14 residues. Germline assignment: CDR1 SGHNT and CDR2 YYREEE (reference sequence). V was cut by 1 base and J by 0 bases, with 8 bases left in between. In DNA, the CDR3 is TGTGCCAGCAGCTTGAGGGGGATCTCCTACGAGCAGTACTTC. Protein: CASSLRGISYEQYF.

CDR3 amino acids: CASSLRQGYVNEQFF. CDR3 sequence (DNA): TGTGCCAGCAGCTTGCGGCAGGGATATGTGAATGAGCAGTTCTTC. This chain uses TRBV5-6 with TRBJ2-1, with TRBD1 as a possible D gene (5 bases). Germline CDR1 SGHDT, CDR2 YYEEEE. The V end lost 1 base, the J end lost 7 bases, and 15 bases lay between the germline ends. There are 15 residues in the CDR3.

V gene TRBV7-2 combines with J gene TRBJ1-6; maybe TRBD1 (6 bases). Looked up from germline, CDR1 is SGHTA and CDR2 is FQGNSA. The V gene lost 5 bases and the J gene lost 11 bases, with 19 bases spanning the gap. The CDR3 covers 15 residues. The CDR3 DNA sequence: TGTGCCAGCAGCACCTCTATGGGGGCATGGACACCCCTCCACTTT. This sequence encodes CASSTSMGAWTPLHF.

V usage is TRBV5-5 and J usage is TRBJ1-3; 9 positions match TRBD1. In germline, CDR1 is SGHKS, CDR2 YYEKEE (reference sequence). CDR3 length: 19 residues. Trimming took 3 bases from V and 0 from J; bases not matched to a gene: 13. The CDR3 spells CASSSLPGQGSHSGNTIYF. CDR3 DNA sequence: TGTGCCAGCAGCTCCCTCCCGGGACAGGGTTCCCACTCTGGAAACACCATATATTTT.

The chain carries TRBV7-3 and TRBJ1-1; D perhaps matches TRBD1 (6 bases). From germline, CDR1 is SGHTA and CDR2 FQGTGA. This CDR3 has 14 residues. V shed 1 base and J shed 6 bases, with 12 bases lying between them. The CDR3 spells CASSLMGGGSEAFF. The CDR3 coding sequence is TGTGCCAGCAGCTTAATGGGAGGGGGTTCTGAAGCTTTCTTT.

This chain joins TRBV6-2 or TRBV6-3 and TRBJ2-3, with 12 bases that match TRBD2. The V gene's germline CDR1 is MNHEY and CDR2 SVGEGT. V was clipped by 5 bases and J by 8 bases; unmatched bases: 11. This CDR3 has 16 amino acids. CDR3 coding DNA: TGTGCCAGCAGTCCCGGACTAGCGGGGAGAAAAACTACGCAGTATTTT. Protein product: CASSPGLAGRKTTQYF.

The DNA of the CDR3 is TGTGCCAGCAGCACCACAGGTCCCGAGCAGTACTTC. The encoded protein is CASSTTGPEQYF. The chain has TRBV28 and TRBJ2-7; weak D call: TRBD1 (5 bases). CDR1 MDHEN and CDR2 SYDVKM come from the germline V gene. This CDR3 is built from 12 residues. V was pared by 6 bases and J by 6 bases, with 12 bases between.

This chain links TRBV27 with TRBJ2-2, with TRBD1 identical over 8 bases. This CDR3 comprises 19 residues. Unmatched junction bases numbered 19, after V lost 5 bases and J lost 5 bases. Germline loops: CDR1 MNHEY, CDR2 SMNVEV (reference sequence). The chain's CDR3 is CASSPSPPTGARRTGELFF. In nucleotides, the CDR3 is TGTGCCAGCAGTCCATCCCCCCCGACAGGGGCCCGACGGACCGGGGAGCTGTTTTTT.

The chain recombines TRBV7-8 with TRBJ2-1, with TRBD2 matching 12 bases. The CDR3 sequence is 16 residues long. V was clipped by 6 bases and J by 4 bases; unmatched bases: 7. The germline CDR1 and CDR2 sequences are SGHVS and FQNEAQ. This CDR3 reads CASRTSGGGLYNEQFF. Written as DNA, the CDR3 is TGTGCCAGCAGGACTAGCGGGGGAGGATTGTACAATGAGCAGTTCTTC. The full variable domain, rest sourced from reference TRBV7-8 and TRBJ2-1, is GAGVSQSPRYKVAKRGQDVALRCDPISGHVSLFWYQQALGQGPEFLTYFQNEAQLDKSGLPSDRFFAERPEGSVSTLKIQRTQQEDSAVYLCASRTSGGGLYNEQFFGPGTRLTVL.

The genes are TRBV4-2 and TRBJ2-1; 8 nucleotides line up with TRBD2. CDR1 and CDR2 from the germline V gene are LGHNA and YNFKEQ. V dropped 1 base and J dropped 9; count of bases not matched to a gene: 5. This CDR3 region has 14 residues. In DNA form, the CDR3 reads TGTGCCAGCAGCCAAGCGGGGGGGCAATCTGAGCAGTTCTTC. It encodes CASSQAGGQSEQFF.

CDR3 region: CASSPDRYTDTQYF. The CDR3 DNA sequence: TGTGCCAGCAGCCCGGACAGATACACAGATACGCAGTATTTT. V gene TRBV7-9 combines with J gene TRBJ2-3; D is perhaps TRBD1 (6 bases). The CDR3 is 14 amino acids. V dropped 5 bases and J dropped 2 bases, with 11 bases sitting between them. CDR1 is SEHNR, CDR2 FQNEAQ, per germline (reference sequence). Variable domain in full (rest from reference TRBV7-9 and TRBJ2-3): DTGVSQNPRHKITKRGQNVTFRCDPISEHNRLYWYRQTLGQGPEFLTYFQNEAQLEKSRLLSDRFSAERPKGSFSTLEIQRTEQGDSAMYLCASSPDRYTDTQYFGPGTRLTVL.

V usage is TRBV4-1 and J usage is TRBJ1-2, with 8 bases matching TRBD1. The CDR3 spans 14 residues. V was pared by 0 bases and J by 8 bases, with 5 bases of the junction left unmatched. CDR1 and CDR2 (germline): MGHRA, YSYEKL. DNA for the CDR3: TGCGCCAGCAGCCAAGAGACAGGGGCTAGCGGCTACACCTTC. It codes for CASSQETGASGYTF.

The genes are TRBV14 and TRBJ2-5, with D maybe TRBD1 (5 bases). V was cut by 1 base and J by 7 bases, with 10 bases left in between. The germline V gene encodes CDR1 SGHDN and CDR2 FVKESK. The length of the CDR3 is 13 residues. This CDR3 reads CASSQAGFGTQYF. In DNA form, the CDR3 reads TGTGCCAGCAGCCAAGCAGGGTTCGGGACCCAGTACTTC.

V usage is TRBV3-1 (or the pseudogene TRBV3-2) and J usage is TRBJ1-4; no firm D call. Trimming took off 3 bases at V and 8 bases at J, with 10 bases between the two ends. The length of the CDR3 is 13 residues. Germline CDR1 is LGHDT and CDR2 is YNNKEL (reference sequence). CDR3 region: CASSQARIEKLFF. In DNA form, the CDR3 reads TGTGCCAGCAGCCAGGCCCGCATCGAAAAACTGTTTTTT.

This clone was seen a few times. This chain links TRBV27 with TRBJ1-2; maybe TRBD1 (5 bases). Germline V CDR1 and CDR2: MNHEY, SMNVEV (reference sequence). V shed 6 bases and J shed 6 bases, with 11 bases lying between them. CDR3 length equals 12 residues. CDR3 protein: CASRGVLDGYTF. CDR3 bases: TGTGCCAGCAGAGGGGTCCTAGATGGCTACACCTTC.

J is TRBJ1-1 and V is TRBV2; 9 positions match TRBD1. CDR3 length equals 14 residues. The V and J ends lost 5 bases and 6 bases, in that order; junction bases with no gene match: 7. Germline V gene data show CDR1 as SNHLY and CDR2 as FYNNEI. The CDR3 DNA sequence: TGTGCCAGCAGTTTACAGGGGGCGAAGTCTGAAGCTTTCTTT. It encodes CASSLQGAKSEAFF.

V usage is TRBV14 and J usage is TRBJ2-7, with TRBD1 matching over 8 bases. Germline loops: CDR1 SGHDN, CDR2 FVKESK. The length of the CDR3 is 17 residues. V shed 4 bases, J shed 6 bases, and the junction held 17 bases outside the gene matches. The DNA of the CDR3 is TGTGCCAGCAGCCTCCAAGGGGCCAGGACAGGGCAGGGCGAGCAGTACTTC. Its translation is CASSLQGARTGQGEQYF.

The chain has TRBV9 and TRBJ2-5; 7 positions match TRBD2. CDR3 size: 17 residues. Germline CDR1 and CDR2: SGDLS and YYNGEE. V shed 4 bases, J shed 0 bases, and the junction held 12 bases outside the gene matches. The chain's CDR3 is CASSLLGGGRYQETQYF. CDR3 coding DNA: TGTGCCAGCAGCCTCCTTGGGGGGGGACGGTACCAAGAGACCCAGTACTTC.

J is TRBJ1-2 and V is TRBV19; possibly TRBD1 for D (5 bases). V lost 4 bases and J 2 bases, leaving 14 bases between the germline ends. CDR3 size: 15 residues. Germline values: CDR1 LNHDA, CDR2 SQIVND (reference sequence). For the CDR3, the DNA is TGTGCCAGTAGTAGTCCCGGGACTTCCAACTATGGCTACACCTTC. Protein sequence: CASSSPGTSNYGYTF.

The chain employs TRBV9 and TRBJ2-7; D unresolved. Between the trimmed V and J ends, which lost 3 bases and 3 bases, there was a span of 16 bases. The germline gives CDR1 SGDLS, CDR2 YYNGEE. There are 15 residues in the CDR3. Written as DNA, the CDR3 is TGTGCCAGCAGCGGAGGTACCGGGTCGAGCTACGAGCAGTACTTC. It encodes CASSGGTGSSYEQYF.